The clone carrying this TCR beta chain was seen repeatedly, ten times or more. Its antigen is undetermined. The data were taken from a study of T-cell reconstitution after alpha-beta-depleted transplantation in children. Broader study findings: After transplant, at about two months, alpha-beta T cells were reportedly derived from several hundred expanded graft clones.

This sample's TCRbeta library carried unique molecular identifier barcodes. Via MiXCR, TCRdb re-called the PCR reads, giving one row per CDR3 protein. The top ten hold about 6.4% of the sample, which has 240,000 or so distinct CDR3 sequences, less than 9% seen once. Germline V gene data show CDR1 as DFQATT and CDR2 as SNEGSKA (reference sequence). Trimming shortened V by 4 bases and J by 4 bases, and 14 bases separated the two germline ends. This CDR3 spans 13 amino acids. The clonotype was recovered from a male patient between 10 and 17 years old who had a stem cell transplant for acute lymphoblastic leukemia, so the T cells may come from the graft donor. Sequenced here: PBMCs, mostly from graft donor cells, sampled 180 days after TCRalphabeta/CD19-depleted stem cell transplant. The gene calls are TRBV20-1 and TRBJ2-7; tentatively, D is TRBD1 (6 bases). Written as DNA, the CDR3 is TGCAGTGCTACTAACAGGGACCCATACGAGCAGTACTTC. Its protein product is CSATNRDPYEQYF.